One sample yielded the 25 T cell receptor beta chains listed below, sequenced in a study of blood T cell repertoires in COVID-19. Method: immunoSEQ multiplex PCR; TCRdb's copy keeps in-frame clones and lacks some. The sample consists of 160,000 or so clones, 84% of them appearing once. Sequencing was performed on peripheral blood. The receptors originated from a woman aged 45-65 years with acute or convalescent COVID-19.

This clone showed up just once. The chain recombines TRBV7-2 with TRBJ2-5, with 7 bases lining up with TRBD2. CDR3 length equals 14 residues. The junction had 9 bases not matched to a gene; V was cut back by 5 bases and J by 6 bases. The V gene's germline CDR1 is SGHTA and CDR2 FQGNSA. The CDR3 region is CASSPWAGGKTQYF. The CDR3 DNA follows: TGTGCCAGCAGCCCATGGGCCGGGGGGAAGACCCAGTACTTC.

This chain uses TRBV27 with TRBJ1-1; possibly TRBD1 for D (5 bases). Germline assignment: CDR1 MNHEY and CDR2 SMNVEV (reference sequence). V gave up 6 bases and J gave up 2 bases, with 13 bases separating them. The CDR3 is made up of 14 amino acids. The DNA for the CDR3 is TGTGCCAGCAGAAAAACAGGACCTAACACTGAAGCTTTCTTT. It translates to CASRKTGPNTEAFF.

The DNA of the CDR3 is TGTGCCACTAGCGGGGGTAGCACAGATACGCAGTATTTT. This translates into CATSGGSTDTQYF. This sequence joins TRBV5-4 and TRBJ2-3; the match to TRBD2 covers 10 bases. V lost 9 bases, J lost 0 bases, and 1 base stayed unmatched. CDR3 length equals 13 residues. Per germline, CDR1 SGHNT and CDR2 YYREEE (reference sequence).

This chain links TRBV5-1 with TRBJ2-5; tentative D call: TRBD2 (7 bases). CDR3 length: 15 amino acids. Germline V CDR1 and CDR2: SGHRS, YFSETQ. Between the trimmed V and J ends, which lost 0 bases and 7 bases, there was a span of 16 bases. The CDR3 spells CASSLDGGGGPTQYF. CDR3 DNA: TGCGCCAGCAGCTTGGATGGGGGGGGCGGTCCGACCCAGTACTTC.

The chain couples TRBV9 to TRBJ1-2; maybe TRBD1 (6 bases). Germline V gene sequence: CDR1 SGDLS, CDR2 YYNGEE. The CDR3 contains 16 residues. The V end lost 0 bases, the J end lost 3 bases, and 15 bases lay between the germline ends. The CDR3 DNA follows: TGTGCCAGCAGCGTAGCCCCGGGGGGGCTGGACTATGGCTACACCTTC. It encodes CASSVAPGGLDYGYTF.

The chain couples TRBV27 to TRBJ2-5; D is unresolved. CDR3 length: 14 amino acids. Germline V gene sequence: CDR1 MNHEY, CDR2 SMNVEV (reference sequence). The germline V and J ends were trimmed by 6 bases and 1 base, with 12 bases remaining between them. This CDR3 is CASSLFGSQETQYF. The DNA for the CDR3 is TGTGCCAGCAGCCTTTTCGGGTCCCAAGAGACCCAGTACTTC.

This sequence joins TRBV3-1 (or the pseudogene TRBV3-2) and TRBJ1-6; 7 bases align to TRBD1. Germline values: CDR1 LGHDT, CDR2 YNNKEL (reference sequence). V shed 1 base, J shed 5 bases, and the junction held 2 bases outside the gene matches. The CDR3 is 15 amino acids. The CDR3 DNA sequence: TGTGCCAGCAGCCAAGTTGACAGGGATAATTCACCCCTCCACTTT. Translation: CASSQVDRDNSPLHF.

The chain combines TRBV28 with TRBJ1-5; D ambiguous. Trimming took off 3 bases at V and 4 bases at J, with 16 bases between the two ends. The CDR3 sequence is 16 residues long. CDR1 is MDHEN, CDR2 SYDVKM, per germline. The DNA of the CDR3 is TGTGCCAGCAGTTTGCGTTACAGAACGATGAATCAGCCCCAGCATTTT. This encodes CASSLRYRTMNQPQHF.

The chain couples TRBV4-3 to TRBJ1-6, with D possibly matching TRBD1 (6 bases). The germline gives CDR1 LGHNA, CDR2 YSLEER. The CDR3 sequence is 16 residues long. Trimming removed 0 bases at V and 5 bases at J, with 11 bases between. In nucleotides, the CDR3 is TGCGCCAGCAGCCAAGATGGGGCAGGGGATAATTCACCCCTCCACTTT. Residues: CASSQDGAGDNSPLHF.

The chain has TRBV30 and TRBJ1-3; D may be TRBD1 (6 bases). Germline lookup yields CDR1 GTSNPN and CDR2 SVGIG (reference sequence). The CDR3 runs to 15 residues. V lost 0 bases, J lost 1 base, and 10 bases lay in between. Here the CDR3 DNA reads TGTGCCTGGAGTGTAGGTACAGGGTCTGGAAACACCATATATTTT. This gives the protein CAWSVGTGSGNTIYF.

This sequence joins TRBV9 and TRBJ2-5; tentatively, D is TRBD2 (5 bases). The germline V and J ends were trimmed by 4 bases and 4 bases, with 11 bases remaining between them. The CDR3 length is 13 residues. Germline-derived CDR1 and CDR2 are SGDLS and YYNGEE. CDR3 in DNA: TGTGCCAGCAGCTTCGGACTGTTAGAGACCCAGTACTTC. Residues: CASSFGLLETQYF.

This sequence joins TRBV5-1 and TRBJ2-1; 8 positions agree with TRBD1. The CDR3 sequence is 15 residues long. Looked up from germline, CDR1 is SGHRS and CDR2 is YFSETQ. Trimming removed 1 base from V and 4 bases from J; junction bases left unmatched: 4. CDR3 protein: CASSLIDRGYNEQFF. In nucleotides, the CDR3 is TGCGCCAGCAGCTTGATTGACAGGGGTTACAATGAGCAGTTCTTC.

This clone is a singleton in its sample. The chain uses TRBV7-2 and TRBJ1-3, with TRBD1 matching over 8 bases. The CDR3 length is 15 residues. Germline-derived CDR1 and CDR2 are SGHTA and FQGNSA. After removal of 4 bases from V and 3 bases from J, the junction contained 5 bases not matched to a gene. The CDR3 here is CASSWGTGSGNTIYF. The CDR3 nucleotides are TGTGCCAGCAGCTGGGGGACAGGCAGTGGAAACACCATATATTTT.

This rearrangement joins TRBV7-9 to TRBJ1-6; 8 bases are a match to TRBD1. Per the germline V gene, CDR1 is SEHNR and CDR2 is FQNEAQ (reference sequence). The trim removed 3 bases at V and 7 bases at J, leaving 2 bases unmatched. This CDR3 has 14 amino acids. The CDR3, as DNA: TGTGCCAGCAGCTTCCGGGACAGGAATTCACCCCTCCACTTT. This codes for CASSFRDRNSPLHF.

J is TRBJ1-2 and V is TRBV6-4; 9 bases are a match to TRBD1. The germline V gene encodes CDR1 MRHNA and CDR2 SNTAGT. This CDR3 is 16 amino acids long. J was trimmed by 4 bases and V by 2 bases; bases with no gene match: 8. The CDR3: CASSDTPYRGPYGYTF. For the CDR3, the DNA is TGTGCCAGCAGTGACACCCCATACAGGGGGCCCTATGGCTACACCTTC.

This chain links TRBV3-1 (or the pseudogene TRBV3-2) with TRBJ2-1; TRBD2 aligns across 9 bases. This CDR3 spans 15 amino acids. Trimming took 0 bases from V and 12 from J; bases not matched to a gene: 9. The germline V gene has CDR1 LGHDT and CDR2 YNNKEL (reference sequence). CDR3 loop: CASSQDPAGGGRQFF. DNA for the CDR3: TGTGCCAGCAGCCAAGATCCAGCGGGGGGCGGACGGCAGTTCTTC.

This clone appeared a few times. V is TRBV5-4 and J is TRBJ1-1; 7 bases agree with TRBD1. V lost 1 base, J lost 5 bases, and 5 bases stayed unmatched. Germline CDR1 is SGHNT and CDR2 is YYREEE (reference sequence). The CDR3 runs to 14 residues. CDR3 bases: TGTGCCAGCAGCTTGAAAGGGGGCCGAACTGAAGCTTTCTTT. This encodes CASSLKGGRTEAFF. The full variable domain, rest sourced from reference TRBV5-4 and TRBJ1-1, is ETGVTQSPTHLIKTRGQQVTLRCSSQSGHNTVSWYQQALGQGPQFIFQYYREEENGRGNFPPRFSGLQFPNYSSELNVNALELDDSALYLCASSLKGGRTEAFFGQGTRLTVV.

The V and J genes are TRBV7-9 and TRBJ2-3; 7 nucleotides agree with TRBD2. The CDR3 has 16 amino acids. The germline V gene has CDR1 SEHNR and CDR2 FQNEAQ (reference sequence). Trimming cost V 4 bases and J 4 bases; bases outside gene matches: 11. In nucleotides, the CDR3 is TGTGCCAGCAGCTCAGGAGGCGGGAGATTGGCAGATACGCAGTATTTT. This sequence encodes CASSSGGGRLADTQYF.

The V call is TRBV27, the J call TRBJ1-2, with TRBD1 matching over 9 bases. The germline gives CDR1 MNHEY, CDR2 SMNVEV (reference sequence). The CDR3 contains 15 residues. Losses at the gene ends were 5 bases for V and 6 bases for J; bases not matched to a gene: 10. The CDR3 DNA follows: TGTGCCAGCAGTGGGTCCTCCAACAGGGGGCATGGCTACACCTTC. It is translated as CASSGSSNRGHGYTF.

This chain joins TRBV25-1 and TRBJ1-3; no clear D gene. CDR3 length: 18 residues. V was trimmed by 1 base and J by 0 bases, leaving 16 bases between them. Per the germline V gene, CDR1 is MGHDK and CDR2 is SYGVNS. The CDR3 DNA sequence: TGTGCCAGCAGTGAATCCATCGGAGTTTTTGCCTCTGGAAACACCATATATTTT. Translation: CASSESIGVFASGNTIYF.

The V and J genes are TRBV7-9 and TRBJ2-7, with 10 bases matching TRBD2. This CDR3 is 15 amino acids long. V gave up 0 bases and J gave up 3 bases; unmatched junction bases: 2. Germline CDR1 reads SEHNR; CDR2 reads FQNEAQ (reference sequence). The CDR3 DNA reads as TGTGCCAGCAGCTTAGCGATAGCGGGGGGCTACGAGCAGTACTTC. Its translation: CASSLAIAGGYEQYF.

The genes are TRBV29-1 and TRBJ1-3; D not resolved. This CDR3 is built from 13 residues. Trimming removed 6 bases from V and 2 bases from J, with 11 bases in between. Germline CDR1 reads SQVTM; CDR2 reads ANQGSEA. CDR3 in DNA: TGCAGCGTGAGGGAGGCGGCTGGAAACACCATATATTTT. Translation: CSVREAAGNTIYF.

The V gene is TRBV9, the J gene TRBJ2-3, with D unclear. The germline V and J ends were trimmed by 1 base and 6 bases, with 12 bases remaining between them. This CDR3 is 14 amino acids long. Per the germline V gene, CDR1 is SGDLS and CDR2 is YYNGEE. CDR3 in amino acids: CASSVSLGVDTQYF. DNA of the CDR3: TGTGCCAGCAGCGTAAGCCTAGGCGTCGATACGCAGTATTTT.

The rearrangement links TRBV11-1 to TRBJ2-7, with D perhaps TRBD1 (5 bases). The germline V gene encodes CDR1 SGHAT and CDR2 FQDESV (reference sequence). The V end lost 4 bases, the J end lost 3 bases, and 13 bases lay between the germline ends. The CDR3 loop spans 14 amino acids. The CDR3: CASSSSGNRYEQYF. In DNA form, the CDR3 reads TGTGCCAGCAGCTCGTCAGGGAATCGCTACGAGCAGTACTTC. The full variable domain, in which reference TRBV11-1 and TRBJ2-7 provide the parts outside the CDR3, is EAEVAQSPRYKITEKSQAVAFWCDPISGHATLYWYRQILGQGPELLVQFQDESVVDDSQLPKDRFSAERLKGVDSTLKIQPAELGDSAMYLCASSSSGNRYEQYFGPGTRLTVT.

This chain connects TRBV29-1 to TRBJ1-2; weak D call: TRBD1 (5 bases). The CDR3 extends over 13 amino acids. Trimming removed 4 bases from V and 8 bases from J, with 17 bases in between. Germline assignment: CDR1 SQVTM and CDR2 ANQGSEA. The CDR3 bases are TGCAGCGTTGTAACGTCCGGGCAGGGCGGCTACACCTTC. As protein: CSVVTSGQGGYTF.